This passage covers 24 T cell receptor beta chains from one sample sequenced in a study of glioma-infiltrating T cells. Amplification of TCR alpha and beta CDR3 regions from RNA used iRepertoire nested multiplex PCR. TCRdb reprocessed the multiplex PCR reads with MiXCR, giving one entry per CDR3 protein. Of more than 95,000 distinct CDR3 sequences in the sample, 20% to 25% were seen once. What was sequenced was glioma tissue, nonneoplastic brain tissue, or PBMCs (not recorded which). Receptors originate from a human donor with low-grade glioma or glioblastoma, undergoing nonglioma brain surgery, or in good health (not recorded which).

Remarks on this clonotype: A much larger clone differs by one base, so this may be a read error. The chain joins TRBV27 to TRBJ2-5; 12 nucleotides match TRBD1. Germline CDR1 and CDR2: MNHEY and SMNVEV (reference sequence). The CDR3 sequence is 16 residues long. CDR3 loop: CASSSHRDRGRETKYF. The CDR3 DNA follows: TGTGCCAGCAGTTCGCACCGGGACAGGGGGCGAGAGACCAAGTACTTC.

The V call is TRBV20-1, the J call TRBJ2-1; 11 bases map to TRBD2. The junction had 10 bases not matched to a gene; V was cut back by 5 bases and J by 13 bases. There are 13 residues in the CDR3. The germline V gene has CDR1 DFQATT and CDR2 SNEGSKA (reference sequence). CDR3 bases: TGCAGTGCTTTAGCGGGAGGGTTCGACGGACAGTTCTTC. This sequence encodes CSALAGGFDGQFF.

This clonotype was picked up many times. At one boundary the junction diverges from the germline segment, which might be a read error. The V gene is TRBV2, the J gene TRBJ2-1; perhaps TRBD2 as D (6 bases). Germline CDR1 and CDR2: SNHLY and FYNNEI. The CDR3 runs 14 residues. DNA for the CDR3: TGTGCCAGCCAGACTAGTTACTCCGACAATGAGCAGTTCTTC. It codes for CASQTSYSDNEQFF. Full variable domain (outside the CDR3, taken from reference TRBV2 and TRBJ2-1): EPEVTQTPSHQVTQMGQEVILRCVPISNHLYFYWYRQILGQKVEFLVSFYNNEISEKSEIFDDQFSVERPDGSNFTLKIRSTKLEDSAMYFCASQTSYSDNEQFFGPGTRLTVL.

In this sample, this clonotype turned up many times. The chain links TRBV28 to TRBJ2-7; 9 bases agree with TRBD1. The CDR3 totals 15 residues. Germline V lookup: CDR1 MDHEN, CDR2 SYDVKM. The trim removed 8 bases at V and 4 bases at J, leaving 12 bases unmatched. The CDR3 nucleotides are TGTGCCAGCCACCCCGCGGGACAGGGAAGGTACGAGCAGTACTTC. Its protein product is CASHPAGQGRYEQYF.

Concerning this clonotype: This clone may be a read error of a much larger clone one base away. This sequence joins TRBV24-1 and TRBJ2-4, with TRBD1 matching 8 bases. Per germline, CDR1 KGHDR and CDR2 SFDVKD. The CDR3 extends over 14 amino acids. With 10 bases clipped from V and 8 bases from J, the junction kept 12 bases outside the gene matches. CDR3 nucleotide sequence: TGTGCCACGAGTTCCGGACAGGGCCAAGACATTCAGTACTTC. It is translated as CATSSGQGQDIQYF.

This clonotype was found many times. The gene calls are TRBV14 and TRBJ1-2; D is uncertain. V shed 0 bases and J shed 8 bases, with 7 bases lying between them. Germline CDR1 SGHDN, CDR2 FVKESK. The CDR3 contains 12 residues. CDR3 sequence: CASSQDAQGYTF. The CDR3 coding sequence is TGTGCCAGCAGCCAAGATGCGCAAGGCTACACCTTC. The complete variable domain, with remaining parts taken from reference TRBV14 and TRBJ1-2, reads EAGVTQFPSHSVIEKGQTVTLRCDPISGHDNLYWYRRVMGKEIKFLLHFVKESKQDESGMPNNRFLAERTGGTYSTLKVQPAELEDSGVYFCASSQDAQGYTFGSGTRLTVV.

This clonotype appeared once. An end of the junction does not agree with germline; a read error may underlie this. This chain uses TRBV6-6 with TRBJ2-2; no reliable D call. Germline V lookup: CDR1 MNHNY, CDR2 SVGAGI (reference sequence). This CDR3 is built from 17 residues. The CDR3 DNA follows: TGTGCCAGCAGTTACGACGGCTGCGCAGCGAACACCGCGGAGCTGTTTTTT. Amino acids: CASSYDGCAANTAELFF.

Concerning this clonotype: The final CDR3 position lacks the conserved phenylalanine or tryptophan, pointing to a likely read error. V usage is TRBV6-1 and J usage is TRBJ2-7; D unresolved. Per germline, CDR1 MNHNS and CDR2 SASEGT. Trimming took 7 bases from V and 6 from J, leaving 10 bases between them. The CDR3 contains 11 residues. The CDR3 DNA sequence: TGTGCCAGCAATTTTGGCTGCGAGCAGTACTAC. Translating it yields CASNFGCEQYY.

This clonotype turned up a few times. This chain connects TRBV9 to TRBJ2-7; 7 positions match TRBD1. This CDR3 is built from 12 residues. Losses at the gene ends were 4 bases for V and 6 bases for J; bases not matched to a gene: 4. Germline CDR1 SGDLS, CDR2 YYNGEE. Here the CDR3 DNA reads TGTGCCAGCAGCCAACAGGGGTCCGAGCAGTACTTC. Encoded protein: CASSQQGSEQYF.

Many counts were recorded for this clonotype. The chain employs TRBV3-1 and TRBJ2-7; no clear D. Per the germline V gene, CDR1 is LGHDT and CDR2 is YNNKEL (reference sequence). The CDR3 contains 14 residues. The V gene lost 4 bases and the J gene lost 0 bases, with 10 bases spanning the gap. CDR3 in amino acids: CASSLLSNSYEQYF. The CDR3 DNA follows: TGTGCCAGCAGCCTCCTTTCGAACTCCTACGAGCAGTACTTC.

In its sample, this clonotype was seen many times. The CDR3 loop reads CASSQGHSGDTQYF. The CDR3 coding sequence is TGTGCCAGCAGCCAGGGCCACAGCGGAGATACGCAGTATTTT. The chain couples TRBV6-1 to TRBJ2-3, with D possibly called TRBD1 or TRBD2 (5 bases each). This CDR3 is built from 14 residues. The germline V gene has CDR1 MNHNS and CDR2 SASEGT. V was clipped by 6 bases and J by 5 bases, with 15 bases between them.

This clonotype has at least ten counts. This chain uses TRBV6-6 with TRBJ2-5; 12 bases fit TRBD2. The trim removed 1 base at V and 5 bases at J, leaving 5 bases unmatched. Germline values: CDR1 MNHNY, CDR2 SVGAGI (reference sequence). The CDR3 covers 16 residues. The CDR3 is CASSYWRLAGVETQYF. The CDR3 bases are TGTGCCAGCAGTTACTGGCGACTAGCGGGAGTCGAGACCCAGTACTTC.

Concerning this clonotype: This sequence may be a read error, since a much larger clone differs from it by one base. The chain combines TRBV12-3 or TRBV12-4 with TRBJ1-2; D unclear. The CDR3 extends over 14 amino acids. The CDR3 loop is CASSPRGATYDYTF. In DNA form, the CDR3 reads TGTGCCAGCAGTCCCCGAGGAGCTACGTATGACTACACCTTC.

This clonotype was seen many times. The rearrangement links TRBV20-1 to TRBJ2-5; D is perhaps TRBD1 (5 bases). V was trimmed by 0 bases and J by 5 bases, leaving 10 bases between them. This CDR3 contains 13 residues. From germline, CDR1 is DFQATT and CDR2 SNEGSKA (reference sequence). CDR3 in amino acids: CSAREAGRETQYF. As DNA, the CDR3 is TGCAGTGCTAGAGAGGCAGGGCGGGAGACCCAGTACTTC.

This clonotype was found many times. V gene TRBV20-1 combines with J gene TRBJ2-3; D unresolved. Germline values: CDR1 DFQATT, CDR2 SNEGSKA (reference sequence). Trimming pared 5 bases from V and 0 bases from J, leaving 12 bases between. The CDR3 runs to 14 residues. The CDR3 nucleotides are TGCAGTGCTCCCGATGTGGACAGCACAGATACGCAGTATTTT. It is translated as CSAPDVDSTDTQYF.

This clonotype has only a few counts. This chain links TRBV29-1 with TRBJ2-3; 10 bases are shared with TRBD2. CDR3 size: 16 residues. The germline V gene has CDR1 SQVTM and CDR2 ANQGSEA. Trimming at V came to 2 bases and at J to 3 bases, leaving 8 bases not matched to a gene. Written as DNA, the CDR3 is TGCAGCGTTGAACCCCCCCCTAGCGGGAGAACAGATACGCAGTATTTT. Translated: CSVEPPPSGRTDTQYF.

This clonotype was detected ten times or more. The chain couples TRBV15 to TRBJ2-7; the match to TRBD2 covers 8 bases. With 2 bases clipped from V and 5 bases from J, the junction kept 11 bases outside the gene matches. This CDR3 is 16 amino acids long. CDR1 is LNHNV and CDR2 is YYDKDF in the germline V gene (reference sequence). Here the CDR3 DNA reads TGTGCCACCAGCAGATCGATAGCGGGAAGTCTCCACGAGCAGTACTTC. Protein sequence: CATSRSIAGSLHEQYF.

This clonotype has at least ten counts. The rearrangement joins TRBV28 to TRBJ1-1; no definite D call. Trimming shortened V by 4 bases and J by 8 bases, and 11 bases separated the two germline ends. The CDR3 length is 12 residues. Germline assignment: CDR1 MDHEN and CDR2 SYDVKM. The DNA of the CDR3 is TGTGCCAGCAGTTCGGACGAGAAGGAAGCTTTCTTT. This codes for CASSSDEKEAFF.

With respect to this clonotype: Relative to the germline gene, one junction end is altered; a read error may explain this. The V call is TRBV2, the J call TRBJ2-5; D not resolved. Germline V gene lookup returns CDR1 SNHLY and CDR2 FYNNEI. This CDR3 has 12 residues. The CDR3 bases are TGTGCCAGCACCTACCCGCAAGAGGCCCAGTACTTC. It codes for CASTYPQEAQYF.

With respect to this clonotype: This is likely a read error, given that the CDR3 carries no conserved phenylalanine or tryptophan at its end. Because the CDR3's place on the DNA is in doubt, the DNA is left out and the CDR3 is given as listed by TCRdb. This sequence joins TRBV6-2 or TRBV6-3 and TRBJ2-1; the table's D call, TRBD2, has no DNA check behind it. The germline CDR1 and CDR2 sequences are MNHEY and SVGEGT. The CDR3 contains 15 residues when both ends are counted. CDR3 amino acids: CASSYSRLAGITEFL.

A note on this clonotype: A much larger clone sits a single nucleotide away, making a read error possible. CDR3 nucleotide sequence: TGTGCCAGCAGCTCTCTAGCGGGAGGGCCTCACAATGAGCAGTTCTTC. This encodes CASSSLAGGPHNEQFF. This chain joins TRBV7-6 and TRBJ2-1, with 12 bases identical to TRBD2. CDR1 is SGHVS, CDR2 FNYEAQ, per germline. This CDR3 comprises 16 residues. V shed 4 bases, J shed 5 bases, and the junction held 6 bases outside the gene matches.

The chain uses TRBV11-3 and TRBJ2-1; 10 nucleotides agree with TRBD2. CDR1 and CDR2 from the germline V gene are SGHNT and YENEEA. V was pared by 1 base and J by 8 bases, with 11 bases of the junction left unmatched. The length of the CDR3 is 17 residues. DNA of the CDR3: TGTGCCAGCAGCTTAGCTGTCGGGCTAGCGGGAGTGGATGAGCAGTTCTTC. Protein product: CASSLAVGLAGVDEQFF.

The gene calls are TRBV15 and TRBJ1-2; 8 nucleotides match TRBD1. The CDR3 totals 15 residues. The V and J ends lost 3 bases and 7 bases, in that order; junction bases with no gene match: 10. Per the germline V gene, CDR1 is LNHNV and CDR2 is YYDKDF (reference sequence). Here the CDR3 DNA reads TGTGCCACCAGCAGTTTACAGGGGGGAGGAGGTGGCTACACCTTC. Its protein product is CATSSLQGGGGGYTF.

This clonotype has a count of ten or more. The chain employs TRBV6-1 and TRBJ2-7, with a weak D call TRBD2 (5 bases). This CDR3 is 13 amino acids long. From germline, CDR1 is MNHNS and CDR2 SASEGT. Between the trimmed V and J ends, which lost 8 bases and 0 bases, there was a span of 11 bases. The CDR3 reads CASGKSGSYEQYF. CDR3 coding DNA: TGTGCCAGCGGGAAAAGCGGCTCCTACGAGCAGTACTTC.